This TCR beta chain was documented in a study of blood T cell repertoires in COVID-19. The overall study: Samples representing acute and convalescent COVID-19 were sourced from the United States, Italy and Spain. The analysed material was cDNA or gDNA that came from T cells, B-cell-depleted T cells, or PBMCs.

Germline V gives CDR1 SGDLS, CDR2 YYNGEE. This CDR3 has 16 residues. Trimming at V came to 4 bases and at J to 6 bases, leaving 11 bases not matched to a gene. Study processing details: Reference gene primer amplification gave nucleated cell count estimates. Some clones are missing from TCRdb's copy, which holds only in-frame ones; the method was immunoSEQ multiplex PCR. V and J calls and clone size are as listed in that table; D and trimming were resolved from the DNA. The table includes some 100,000 clones, over 75% detected once. The sequence was collected from a man aged 55 to 70 with acute or convalescent COVID-19. The sequenced sample consisted of peripheral blood. The chain links TRBV9 to TRBJ2-1, with 9 bases aligning to TRBD2. CDR3 DNA: TGTGCCAGCAGCCCCCGGAGCGGGAGGACCGGCAATGAGCAGTTCTTC. Its translation is CASSPRSGRTGNEQFF.